This T cell receptor (beta chain) stems from a study of post-analysis software for immune sequencing data (dated by TCRdb to between 2014 and 2017). Some background on the complete study: Relapsing-remitting, secondary progressive and progressive-relapsing multiple sclerosis were recorded as disease courses, and subtype annotation was lacking for some patients. Patient repertoires were compared against around twelve previously published healthy control repertoires from donors aged about 6 to 27 years. A subset of samples was prepared in parallel using single-end sample barcoding, then pooled and co-amplified after Illumina adapter ligation.

Results and caveats for the whole study, not just this receptor: Direct clustering with F measure revealed strong co-clustering of samples prepared in the same batch, which led to a batch-effect correction. Significantly lower normalized Chao1 diversity was found in multiple sclerosis patients than in controls, suggesting substantial peripheral T-cell clonal expansion. Significantly higher frequencies in patients than in controls were found for about five TRBV segments, including TRBV5-6, TRBV5-1 and TRBV20-1. The multiple sclerosis patient group was slightly younger than the control group.

CDR1 and CDR2 were assigned from the germline V gene as MDHEN and SYDVKM. The CDR3 starts with the cysteine, ends with the phenylalanine, and has 16 residues. The read is trimmed to its CDR3 DNA, 48 bases read in frame from base 1. The junction carries 15 bases between V and J, which are trimmed by 6 bases and 0 bases respectively. To demonstrate the VDJtools post-analysis software, TCR beta repertoires were profiled from the peripheral blood of 10 to 15 young patients with multiple sclerosis. The multiple sclerosis patients were children and adolescents between about 6 and 16 years of age. Note on this clonotype: Its cognate antigen has yet to be identified. No base qualities exist here, and no much larger clone lies one base off it.

To prepare the library, PCR was applied. Instrument used: Illumina HiSeq 2500. Unique molecular identifiers were incorporated into TCR beta cDNA libraries to reduce PCR and sequencing biases. Roughly 0.5 million cDNA molecules were obtained per 1 to 10 million input T cells, so each molecule approximated one T cell. The same protocol used for the earlier healthy control dataset was applied to prepare and sequence the patient libraries. Samples belonging to the same batch were prepared together, multiplexed and sequenced on a shared HiSeq lane. The study's own analysis went as follows. MIGEC handled the raw barcoded reads, throwing out single-read molecular identifier groups before consensus assembly and CDR3 extraction. VDJtools was used for post-analysis of the clonotype tables, and diversity was normalized by down-sampling every dataset to the size of the smallest sample. In repertoire overlap clustering, CDR3 amino acid sequences, but not nucleotide sequences, were matched to correct batch-related cross-sample contamination. The public sequencing data were trimmed at Q25 with fastp and processed into clonotypes with MiXCR by TCRdb, which kept only in-frame beta chains. Merged by CDR3 protein, the rows form single entries marked with the most common genes and DNA. The V and J calls were determined by TCRdb, not by the authors. The sample table records about 680,000 distinct CDR3 sequences; approximately 59% of these occur just once. 11% of the sample is in the top ten clones.

The chain is encoded by TRBV28 joined to TRBJ2-4, with TRBD1 as a weak D call on 6 bases. The receptor's source is a girl aged 2-10 years with multiple sclerosis. Specimen: blood. The nucleotide sequence is TGTGCCAGCAGACCCGCAGGGGTACTAGCCAAAAACATTCAGTACTTC. Its amino acids are CASRPAGVLAKNIQYF.